This passage covers 8 T cell receptor beta chains from one sample sequenced in a study of regulatory T cells in long-lasting Graves disease. Time point in this sample: newly diagnosed GD, antithyroid drugs for less than 3 months. TCR sequences were obtained from RNA taken from PBMCs. iRepertoire HTBI primers and Arm-PCR of CDR3 regions built TCR beta libraries. In TCRdb, the multiplex PCR reads were re-called with MiXCR into one record per CDR3 protein. Among roughly 500,000 distinct CDR3 sequences listed, roughly 14% were seen once. In addition, the sample was reused for a study of T cells in Graves' hyperthyroidism and ophthalmopathy.

Sequenced here: peripheral blood mononuclear cells (PBMCs), sampled at new diagnosis, from a patient treated with antithyroid drugs. All receptors come from a man aged 25 to 45 with Graves disease.

In this sample, this clonotype turned up many times. This rearrangement joins TRBV7-2 to TRBJ2-4; perhaps TRBD2 as D (5 bases). The CDR3 runs to 12 residues. V gave up 3 bases and J gave up 9 bases, with 9 bases separating them. Germline loops: CDR1 SGHTA, CDR2 FQGNSA. The DNA of the CDR3 is TGTGCCAGCAGCTTTGGGAGCGGCATTCAGTACTTC. As protein: CASSFGSGIQYF. The variable domain in full, completed from reference TRBV7-2 and TRBJ2-4, reads GAGVSQSPSNKVTEKGKDVELRCDPISGHTALYWYRQSLGQGLEFLIYFQGNSAPDKSGLPSDRFSAERTGGSVSTLTIQRTQQEDSAVYLCASSFGSGIQYFGAGTRLSVL.

In this sample, this clonotype turned up many times. The rearrangement links TRBV28 to TRBJ2-5, with 7 nucleotides matching TRBD2. The CDR3 consists of 14 residues. The germline V gene has CDR1 MDHEN and CDR2 SYDVKM. With V trimmed by 5 bases and J by 5 bases, 8 bases remained unmatched. CDR3 nucleotides: TGTGCCAGCAGTAGTGCGGTCGGGGGGGAGACCCAGTACTTC. It codes for CASSSAVGGETQYF.

This clonotype has just a few counts. The CDR3 coding sequence is TGTGCCATCAGTGAGGCTAGCGGGCGGAACAATGAGCAGTTCTTC. Residues: CAISEASGRNNEQFF. The gene calls are TRBV10-3 and TRBJ2-1; 8 bases align to TRBD2. This CDR3 is built from 15 residues. The V gene's germline CDR1 is ENHRY and CDR2 SYGVKD. V gave up 2 bases and J gave up 5 bases; unmatched junction bases: 5.

There are a few counts of this clonotype. The chain recombines TRBV5-4 with TRBJ2-4, with D perhaps assigned TRBD1 or TRBD2 (5 bases each). Trimming cost V 4 bases and J 8 bases, with 19 bases left between them. The CDR3 loop spans 15 amino acids. Germline values: CDR1 SGHNT, CDR2 YYREEE (reference sequence). The CDR3 sequence: CASSPKGQGAHIQYF. The CDR3 DNA follows: TGTGCCAGCAGCCCAAAAGGTCAGGGAGCGCACATTCAGTACTTC.

The sample holds many counts of this clonotype. The CDR3 sequence is CASSFTKEQYF. CDR3 coding DNA: TGTGCCAGCAGTTTCACGAAGGAGCAGTACTTC. The rearrangement joins TRBV12-3 or TRBV12-4 to TRBJ2-7, with D uncertain. This CDR3 has 11 residues. V gave up 3 bases and J gave up 7 bases, with 7 bases separating them.

This clonotype has ten or more counts. The chain is built from TRBV15 and TRBJ2-7; D is ambiguous. Trimming shortened V by 3 bases and J by 0 bases, and 9 bases separated the two germline ends. Germline assignment: CDR1 LNHNV and CDR2 YYDKDF (reference sequence). CDR3 length equals 14 residues. The CDR3: CATSRDGPSYEQYF. The CDR3 nucleotides read TGTGCCACCAGCAGGGACGGACCCTCCTACGAGCAGTACTTC.

This clonotype was found a few times. The chain uses TRBV24-1 and TRBJ2-5; 7 bases are a match to TRBD1. The V and J ends lost 4 bases and 3 bases, in that order; junction bases with no gene match: 4. This CDR3 contains 14 residues. Germline V gene data show CDR1 as KGHDR and CDR2 as SFDVKD. The CDR3 reads CATSDPGTEETQYF. The CDR3 DNA reads TGTGCCACCAGTGACCCTGGGACAGAAGAGACCCAGTACTTC.

The V and J genes are TRBV10-3 and TRBJ2-7; 14 nucleotides match TRBD2. The V gene's germline CDR1 is ENHRY and CDR2 SYGVKD. The CDR3 is 13 amino acids. The V gene end was trimmed by 10 bases and the J gene end by 3 bases; junction bases not matched to a gene: 2. The CDR3 bases are TGTGCCACGGGGACTAGCGGGAGCTACGAGCAGTACTTC. Translating gives CATGTSGSYEQYF.